What follows is one T cell receptor (beta chain) and its context. Its specificity is unknown. Treatment defined: roughly 20 received Ad26.COV2.S at low or high dose, single or two shots; a few received placebo; per-sample allocation not given. On day 63 after the first injection, vaccine and placebo recipients gave samples. An Ad26 vector expressing Wuhan-strain SARS-CoV-2 spike served as the vaccine. This sample is part of a study of Ad26.COV2.S vaccination and SARS-CoV-2 variants. Study information: The authors gave Ad26.COV2.S intramuscularly, either once or twice 56 days apart.

Only in-frame clones appear in the TCRdb table, and some are missing; sequencing was by immunoSEQ multiplex PCR. The sample lists around 300,000 clones, around 89% occurring once. Findings and caveats of the study: Comparability of non-spike TCR breadth was observed across vaccine and placebo recipients. Compared with placebo recipients, vaccine recipients had higher spike-specific TCR breadth.

The sequences come from peripheral blood, collected in a trial of Ad26.COV2.S vaccine versus placebo. The TCR sequence derives from a person aged 18 to 65 who received the Ad26.COV2.S COVID-19 vaccine or a placebo.

The CDR3 DNA follows: TGTGCCAGCAGCCGTGCGACAGGGATTAACACTGAAGCTTTCTTT. This sequence encodes CASSRATGINTEAFF. The V gene is TRBV7-6, the J gene TRBJ1-1; 7 bases fit TRBD1. V lost 5 bases, J lost 2 bases, and 8 bases stayed unmatched. This CDR3 spans 15 amino acids. Germline V CDR1 and CDR2: SGHVS, FNYEAQ.